The rows below give T cell receptor beta chains drawn from one sample of a study of blood T cell repertoires in COVID-19. The table came from immunoSEQ multiplex PCR; TCRdb's copy has only in-frame clones and leaves some out. Of over 150,000 clones in the sample, about 78% were seen once. The sequencing input was PBMCs or T cells enriched from blood (not recorded which). The receptors were sampled from a woman aged 45-60 years who had recovered from COVID-19. The CDR3 runs from the conserved cysteine through the conserved F or W. A D gene is named only where the DNA matches it firmly. Some rows mark clone size as missing; the rest say once, few, many or name a class of expanded clone.

CDR3nt: TGTGCCAGCAGCCCAGACAGGGACTATGGCTACACCTTC; CDR3aa: CASSPDRDYGYTF; d_gene: TRBD1; v_gene: TRBV14; j_gene: TRBJ1-2; abundance: NA
CDR3nt: TGTGCCAGCAGCGTAGCCGATACTTCTGGAAACACCATATATTTT; CDR3aa: CASSVADTSGNTIYF; d_gene: NA; v_gene: TRBV9; j_gene: TRBJ1-3; abundance: NA
CDR3nt: TGTGCCAGCAGCCAAGATGTGGCGGGACGAAACTACGAGCAGTACTTC; CDR3aa: CASSQDVAGRNYEQYF; d_gene: NA; v_gene: TRBV4-2; j_gene: TRBJ2-7; abundance: NA
CDR3nt: TGCGCCAGCAGCCGAGACAGTGAAGCTTTCTTT; CDR3aa: CASSRDSEAFF; d_gene: NA; v_gene: TRBV5-1; j_gene: TRBJ1-1; abundance: NA
CDR3nt: TGTGCCAGCATGAGGACTAGCGGAGCTTCCTACAATGAGCAGTTCTTC; CDR3aa: CASMRTSGASYNEQFF; d_gene: TRBD2; v_gene: TRBV7-8; j_gene: TRBJ2-1; abundance: NA
CDR3nt: TGTGCCAGCAGTGAGGGTAGGGGCGAGCAGTACTTC; CDR3aa: CASSEGRGEQYF; d_gene: NA; v_gene: TRBV2; j_gene: TRBJ2-7; abundance: once
CDR3nt: TGTGCCAGCAGCGTGGGGCTAGGAGGCAATCAGCCCCAGCATTTT; CDR3aa: CASSVGLGGNQPQHF; d_gene: NA; v_gene: TRBV9; j_gene: TRBJ1-5; abundance: NA
CDR3nt: TGTGCCACCATCGACAGGGCTAATTCACCCCTCCACTTT; CDR3aa: CATIDRANSPLHF; d_gene: TRBD1; v_gene: TRBV10-3; j_gene: TRBJ1-6; abundance: NA
CDR3nt: TGTGCCAGCAGCCCGGGGAGGGGCTACGAGCAGTACTTC; CDR3aa: CASSPGRGYEQYF; d_gene: TRBD2; v_gene: TRBV7-3; j_gene: TRBJ2-7; abundance: few
CDR3nt: TGTGCCAGCAGTTTTGAAGAGGGCTACACCTTC; CDR3aa: CASSFEEGYTF; d_gene: NA; v_gene: TRBV28; j_gene: TRBJ1-2; abundance: NA
CDR3nt: TGTGCCAGTAGCGGACAGGGGCAGAGCAATCAGCCCCAGCATTTT; CDR3aa: CASSGQGQSNQPQHF; d_gene: TRBD1; v_gene: TRBV19; j_gene: TRBJ1-5; abundance: NA
CDR3nt: TGTGCCAGCAGTGAAGGACAGCCCACCTATGGCTACACCTTC; CDR3aa: CASSEGQPTYGYTF; d_gene: NA; v_gene: TRBV2; j_gene: TRBJ1-2; abundance: few
CDR3nt: TGTGCCAGCAGCCCGACAGGGTCAGAGACCCAGTACTTC; CDR3aa: CASSPTGSETQYF; d_gene: TRBD1; v_gene: TRBV11-3; j_gene: TRBJ2-5; abundance: NA
CDR3nt: TGTGCCAGCAGTTTACCGATCTACACAGATACGCAGTATTTT; CDR3aa: CASSLPIYTDTQYF; d_gene: NA; v_gene: TRBV28; j_gene: TRBJ2-3; abundance: NA